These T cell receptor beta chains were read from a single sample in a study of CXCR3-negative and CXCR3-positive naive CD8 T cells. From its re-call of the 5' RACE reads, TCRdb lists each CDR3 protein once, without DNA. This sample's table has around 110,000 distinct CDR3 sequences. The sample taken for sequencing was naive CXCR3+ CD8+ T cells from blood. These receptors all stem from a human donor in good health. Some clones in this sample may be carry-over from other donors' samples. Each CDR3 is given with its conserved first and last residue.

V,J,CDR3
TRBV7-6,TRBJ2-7,CASSLEGIEQYF
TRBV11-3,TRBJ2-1,CASSSYKAGGYNEQFF
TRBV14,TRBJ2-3,CASSHRLAGDRDTQYF
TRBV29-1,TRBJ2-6,CSATGLAGANVLTF
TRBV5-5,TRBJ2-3,CASSLEGETDTQYF
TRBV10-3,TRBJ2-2,CATLHTGELFF
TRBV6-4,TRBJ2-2,CASSESGTTGELFF
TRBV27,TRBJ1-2,CASSDGTGPSFYGYTF
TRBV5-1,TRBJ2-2,CASSLDGLAGGLNTGELFF
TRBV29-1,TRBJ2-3,CSAQSQYDTQYF
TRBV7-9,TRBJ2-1,CASSSTGLELAGESSYNEQFF
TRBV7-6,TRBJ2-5,CASSLAGGLRETQYF
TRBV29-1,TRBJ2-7,CSARDSPYEQYF
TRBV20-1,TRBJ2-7,CSARDWTSGSNEQYF
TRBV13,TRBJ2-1,CASSHGSSQPNEQFF
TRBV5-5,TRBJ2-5,CASSPTQLIQETQYF
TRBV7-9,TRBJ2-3,CASSLPQDTDTQYF
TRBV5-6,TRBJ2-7,CASSLGVGGRTYEQYF
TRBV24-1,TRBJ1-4,CATSDLNLGQLFF
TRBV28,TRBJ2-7,CASSWERGGIWTKYF
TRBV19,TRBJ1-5,CASSTQGPQPQHF
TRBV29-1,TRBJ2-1,CSVEPAANNEQFF
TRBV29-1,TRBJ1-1,CSVRTNTEAFF
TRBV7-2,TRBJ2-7,CASSPVVFYEQYF
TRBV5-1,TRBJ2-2,CASSLEDRTGELFF
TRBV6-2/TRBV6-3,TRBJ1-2,CASTTGTGRIDYGYTF
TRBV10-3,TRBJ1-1,CAISGLALENTEAFF
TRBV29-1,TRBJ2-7,CSVDTGFEQYF
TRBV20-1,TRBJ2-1,CSARPLSSYNEQFF